The 19 T cell receptor beta chains reported below all come from one sample, sequenced in a study of blood T cell repertoires in COVID-19. The data were produced by immunoSEQ multiplex PCR, yet TCRdb's version contains in-frame clones alone and is incomplete. Found here are about 300,000 clones, under 90% of them singletons; the top ten hold roughly 1.9%. Material: peripheral blood. All receptors come from a woman under 40 with COVID-19, enrolled during active disease.

The chain carries TRBV11-3 and TRBJ2-1, with 7 nucleotides matching TRBD2. The CDR3 totals 16 residues. V shed 7 bases, J shed 9 bases, and the junction held 18 bases outside the gene matches. In germline, CDR1 is SGHNT, CDR2 YENEEA. The DNA of the CDR3 is TGTGCCAGCACCCGACGCGGGGGACCCGCTACGGGTGAGCAGTTCTTC. Encoded protein: CASTRRGGPATGEQFF.

The chain is built from TRBV19 and TRBJ1-1, with TRBD1 matching over 8 bases. The trim removed 5 bases at V and 1 base at J, leaving 12 bases unmatched. CDR3 length: 17 amino acids. Germline V gives CDR1 LNHDA, CDR2 SQIVND (reference sequence). CDR3 residues: CASSPYARTGRNTEAFF. The CDR3 DNA is TGTGCCAGTAGTCCATATGCGAGGACAGGGAGGAACACTGAAGCTTTCTTT.

This clone was detected only a few times. The chain has TRBV28 and TRBJ2-7; 11 positions match TRBD1. Germline CDR1 is MDHEN and CDR2 is SYDVKM. J gave up 2 bases and V 3 bases, and 9 bases lay outside the gene matches. The length of the CDR3 is 17 residues. CDR3 nucleotides: TGTGCCAGCAGTTTTAATCCCCCGGGACAGGGGGCCTACGAGCAGTACGTC. It specifies CASSFNPPGQGAYEQYV.

The chain is built from TRBV7-9 and TRBJ1-4, with 7 positions matching TRBD1. After removal of 2 bases from V and 0 bases from J, the junction contained 6 bases not matched to a gene. CDR3 length: 17 residues. Germline loops: CDR1 SEHNR, CDR2 FQNEAQ (reference sequence). The DNA for the CDR3 is TGTGCCAGCAGCTTAAATCCGGGACAGACAACTAATGAAAAACTGTTTTTT. Amino acid sequence: CASSLNPGQTTNEKLFF.

This sequence joins TRBV5-6 and TRBJ2-2, with 8 bases fitting TRBD1. Germline CDR1 SGHDT, CDR2 YYEEEE. V was pared by 4 bases and J by 5 bases, with 4 bases of the junction left unmatched. The CDR3 sequence is 14 residues long. The CDR3 spells CASSRTGITGELFF. The DNA for the CDR3 is TGTGCCAGCAGCAGGACAGGGATAACCGGGGAGCTGTTTTTT.

V is TRBV18 and J is TRBJ1-4; D perhaps matches TRBD1 (6 bases). Trimming left V 4 bases short and J 4 bases short, with 10 bases between. In germline, CDR1 is KGHSH, CDR2 LQKENI. The CDR3 spans 14 residues. As DNA, the CDR3 is TGTGCCAGCTCACAACAGGGAAATAATGAAAAACTGTTTTTT. This encodes CASSQQGNNEKLFF. The whole variable domain, remainder taken from reference TRBV18 and TRBJ1-4, is NAGVMQNPRHLVRRRGQEARLRCSPMKGHSHVYWYRQLPEEGLKFMVYLQKENIIDESGMPKERFSAEFPKEGPSILRIQQVVRGDSAAYFCASSQQGNNEKLFFGSGTQLSVL.

A single count supports this clone. This chain joins TRBV18 and TRBJ2-7; the match to TRBD2 covers 7 bases. The V and J ends lost 3 bases and 7 bases, in that order; junction bases with no gene match: 3. The CDR3 is made up of 12 amino acids. In germline, CDR1 is KGHSH, CDR2 LQKENI. The CDR3 here is CASSPGGVEQYV. The CDR3 coding sequence is TGTGCCAGCTCACCGGGGGGGGTTGAGCAGTACGTC.

This clone was seen once. The chain recombines TRBV12-3 or TRBV12-4 with TRBJ2-5, with TRBD2 as a possible D gene (5 bases). Trimming cost V 6 bases and J 5 bases, with 13 bases left between them. This CDR3 region has 13 residues. CDR3 sequence reads: CASSPQLEETQYF. The CDR3 coding sequence is TGTGCCAGCAGCCCCCAACTAGAGGAGACCCAGTACTTC.

This chain connects TRBV5-4 to TRBJ2-7, with 10 bases matching TRBD1. The CDR3 extends over 16 amino acids. Trimming took 2 bases from V and 3 from J; bases not matched to a gene: 8. Germline lookup yields CDR1 SGHNT and CDR2 YYREEE (reference sequence). The CDR3 region is CASSLGGQGLIYEQYF. The CDR3 nucleotides are TGTGCCAGCAGCTTAGGGGGACAGGGGCTCATCTACGAGCAGTACTTC.

This chain joins TRBV9 and TRBJ1-1; D is perhaps TRBD1 (6 bases). V dropped 3 bases and J dropped 8 bases, with 17 bases sitting between them. Germline V gives CDR1 SGDLS, CDR2 YYNGEE. The CDR3 spans 14 residues. The CDR3 is CASSEGGPDREAFF. In DNA form, the CDR3 reads TGTGCCAGCAGCGAGGGGGGGCCAGACCGGGAAGCTTTCTTT.

A word on this clone: Different DNA sequences within this sample yield the same CDR3. The chain recombines TRBV7-2 with TRBJ2-7; 7 nucleotides align to TRBD2. Losses at the gene ends were 4 bases for V and 0 bases for J; bases not matched to a gene: 3. Germline V gene sequence: CDR1 SGHTA, CDR2 FQGNSA. CDR3 length equals 14 residues. CDR3 sequence (DNA): TGTGCCAGCAGCTCCTCTAGCGGCTCCTACGAGCAGTACTTC. Translating it yields CASSSSSGSYEQYF.

The V and J genes are TRBV9 and TRBJ2-4, with 12 bases aligning to TRBD1. The germline gives CDR1 SGDLS, CDR2 YYNGEE. Trimming at V came to 0 bases and at J to 0 bases, leaving 7 bases not matched to a gene. The length of the CDR3 is 19 residues. The CDR3 DNA follows: TGTGCCAGCAGCGTAGCGGGACAGGGGGCTTGTCTAGCCAAAAACATTCAGTACTTC. Protein sequence: CASSVAGQGACLAKNIQYF.

This clone was found once. The V call is TRBV9, the J call TRBJ2-1; 10 nucleotides align to TRBD1. From germline, CDR1 is SGDLS and CDR2 YYNGEE. Trimming cost V 4 bases and J 5 bases; bases outside gene matches: 6. This CDR3 spans 15 amino acids. The CDR3, as DNA: TGTGCCAGCAGCCCGACAGGGGGCCTCCACAATGAGCAGTTCTTC. As protein: CASSPTGGLHNEQFF.

V and J are TRBV5-4 and TRBJ1-4; tentatively, D is TRBD1 (5 bases). Germline lookup yields CDR1 SGHNT and CDR2 YYREEE (reference sequence). V was trimmed by 4 bases and J by 0 bases, leaving 13 bases between them. The CDR3 contains 16 residues. CDR3 coding DNA: TGTGCCAGCAGCAAAAAAGACAGCCCAACTAATGAAAAACTGTTTTTT. Its translation is CASSKKDSPTNEKLFF.

The chain carries TRBV7-9 and TRBJ1-3; D ambiguous. Germline V lookup: CDR1 SEHNR, CDR2 FQNEAQ (reference sequence). The CDR3 runs to 13 residues. Trimming stripped 4 bases from V and 8 bases from J, with 12 bases between. CDR3: CASSSPWSDTIYF. CDR3 DNA: TGTGCCAGCAGCTCTCCCTGGTCGGACACCATATATTTT.

This clone was recorded only once. V is TRBV2 and J is TRBJ1-1; D is unclear. V lost 7 bases to trimming and J lost 1 base, with 4 bases between them. CDR1 and CDR2 (germline): SNHLY, FYNNEI. The length of the CDR3 is 11 residues. CDR3 nucleotides: TGTGCCAGCACCCAGAACACTGAAGCTTTCTTT. It translates to CASTQNTEAFF.

The chain uses TRBV7-6 and TRBJ2-3; D is perhaps TRBD2 (6 bases). The CDR3 has 13 residues. Trimming took 6 bases from V and 4 from J, leaving 11 bases between them. The germline gives CDR1 SGHVS, CDR2 FNYEAQ. The CDR3 region has the DNA TGTGCCAGCAGAGCCGGAGGGGCAGATACGCAGTATTTT. It specifies CASRAGGADTQYF.

The chain couples TRBV5-1 to TRBJ1-4; weak D call: TRBD1 (6 bases). Trimming cost V 4 bases and J 5 bases, with 12 bases left between them. Germline CDR1 is SGHRS and CDR2 is YFSETQ. This CDR3 is 14 amino acids long. CDR3 sequence (DNA): TGCGCCAGCAGCCCGGGGGGCGAAAATGAAAAACTGTTTTTT. Protein: CASSPGGENEKLFF.

V and J are TRBV5-5 and TRBJ2-7; 10 bases line up with TRBD2. The germline V gene has CDR1 SGHKS and CDR2 YYEKEE (reference sequence). This CDR3 is 18 amino acids long. J was trimmed by 1 base and V by 0 bases; bases with no gene match: 10. The CDR3 reads CASSLGLAGAYSSYEQYF. CDR3 in DNA: TGTGCCAGCAGCTTGGGTCTAGCGGGGGCCTATTCATCCTACGAGCAGTACTTC.